The rows below give T cell receptor beta chains drawn from one sample of a study of shared clonotypes between healthy human individuals. The repertoire was sequenced with immunoSEQ multiplex PCR; TCRdb's copy has only in-frame clones and lacks some. The table records some 2,000,000 clones, nearly 97% of them present only once. The sample comprised naive CD4+ T cells sorted from blood. Every receptor here comes from a man aged 18 to 29 in good health. Both conserved end residues are part of each CDR3. Each record gives: J gene, clone size, V gene, D gene, CDR3 DNA, CDR3 protein. The D gene is left open where the match is weak. Clone size is stated in some rows and not others, as once, few, many or a class when expanded.

J: TRBJ1-3
size: .
V: TRBV14
D: .
DNA: TGTGCCAGCAGCCAACGCAGCGCTGGAAACACCATATATTTT
CDR3: CASSQRSAGNTIYF

J: TRBJ1-1
size: few
V: TRBV6-4
D: .
DNA: TGTGCCAGCAGTGGGACCAGGGCGGCTGAAGCTTTCTTT
CDR3: CASSGTRAAEAFF

J: TRBJ2-4
size: .
V: TRBV4-3
D: TRBD2
DNA: TGCGCCAGCAGCCAAGATCCTGGCTCGGGACTAGCGTTGAAAAACATTCAGTACTTC
CDR3: CASSQDPGSGLALKNIQYF

J: TRBJ2-7
size: .
V: TRBV10-3
D: .
DNA: TGTGCCATCAGTGAGTTGGACCGGGAGCAGTACTTC
CDR3: CAISELDREQYF

J: TRBJ2-3
size: once
V: TRBV5-4
D: .
DNA: TGTGCCAGCAGCCACACAGATACGCAGTATTTT
CDR3: CASSHTDTQYF

J: TRBJ2-1
size: .
V: TRBV5-4
D: TRBD2
DNA: TGTGCCAGCAGCCCCGGACTAGCGGGGGGGTCCAGAGAGCAGTTCTTC
CDR3: CASSPGLAGGSREQFF

J: TRBJ2-1
size: .
V: TRBV5-6
D: TRBD2
DNA: TGTGCCAGCAGCTTTGCCCTTAGCGGGAGGACGGAATCCAATGAGCAGTTCTTC
CDR3: CASSFALSGRTESNEQFF

J: TRBJ2-5
size: .
V: TRBV5-1
D: .
DNA: TGCGCCAGCAGCTTGGTTGGAGAGGGCCGAGAGACCCAGTACTTC
CDR3: CASSLVGEGRETQYF

J: TRBJ1-6
size: .
V: TRBV6-5
D: .
DNA: TGTGCCAGCAGTTACTCGTCGGGCTATTCACCCCTCCACTTT
CDR3: CASSYSSGYSPLHF

J: TRBJ2-6
size: .
V: TRBV4-1
D: .
DNA: TGCGCCAGCAGCCAAGAAAGGTCGGGGGCTATCGCTGGGGCCAACGTCCTGACTTTC
CDR3: CASSQERSGAIAGANVLTF

J: TRBJ2-7
size: .
V: TRBV11-1
D: TRBD1
DNA: TGTGCCAGCAGCTTCCCGGGACAGGGGTCCTACGAGCAGTACTTC
CDR3: CASSFPGQGSYEQYF

J: TRBJ2-5
size: .
V: TRBV5-1
D: .
DNA: TGCGCCAGCAGCCTGGGGGAGGCCCAGTACTTC
CDR3: CASSLGEAQYF

J: TRBJ1-1
size: .
V: TRBV18
D: .
DNA: TGTGCCAGCTCCACCCAGGGAGACATGAACACTGAAGCTTTCTTT
CDR3: CASSTQGDMNTEAFF

J: TRBJ2-1
size: .
V: TRBV27
D: TRBD1
DNA: TGTGCCAGCAGGCCGGGGACAGTGTCCTACAATGAGCAGTTCTTC
CDR3: CASRPGTVSYNEQFF

J: TRBJ2-2
size: .
V: TRBV19
D: .
DNA: TGTGCCAGTAGTATAGAGGGGAACACCGGGGAGCTGTTTTTT
CDR3: CASSIEGNTGELFF

J: TRBJ1-4
size: .
V: TRBV6-1
D: TRBD1
DNA: TGTGCCAGCAGTTTTCCGGGACAGGCTAATGAAAAACTGTTTTTT
CDR3: CASSFPGQANEKLFF

J: TRBJ2-7
size: .
V: TRBV9
D: .
DNA: TGTGCCAGCAGCGTAGAGGCCACCAACTCCTACGAGCAGTACTTC
CDR3: CASSVEATNSYEQYF

J: TRBJ1-2
size: .
V: TRBV6-1
D: .
DNA: TGTGCCAGCAGTGTTGGCATTGGCTACACCTTC
CDR3: CASSVGIGYTF

J: TRBJ1-1
size: .
V: TRBV10-3
D: TRBD1
DNA: TGTGCCATCAGTACAGGGGTAACTGAAGCTTTCTTT
CDR3: CAISTGVTEAFF

J: TRBJ1-1
size: once
V: TRBV10-3
D: TRBD1
DNA: TGTGCCATCAGAGGACAGGGGGCCCAGGACACTGAAGCTTTCTTT
CDR3: CAIRGQGAQDTEAFF

J: TRBJ2-2
size: .
V: TRBV9
D: TRBD2
DNA: TGTGCCAGCAGCGTAGGCGCTAGCGGAAACACCGGGGAGCTGTTTTTT
CDR3: CASSVGASGNTGELFF

J: TRBJ2-2
size: once
V: TRBV2
D: .
DNA: TGTGCCACCTCACGGGACACCCTGAACACCGGGGAGCTGTTTTTT
CDR3: CATSRDTLNTGELFF

J: TRBJ2-7
size: .
V: TRBV18
D: .
DNA: TGTGCCAGCTCACCACCTTCCTCCTACGAGCAGTACTTC
CDR3: CASSPPSSYEQYF

J: TRBJ2-6
size: .
V: TRBV27
D: .
DNA: TGTGCCAGCAGTAGTTGGGATACTGGGGCCAACGTCCTGACTTTC
CDR3: CASSSWDTGANVLTF

J: TRBJ2-1
size: .
V: TRBV18
D: .
DNA: TGTGCCAGCTCACCGGGGATCTCCTACAATGAGCAGTTCTTC
CDR3: CASSPGISYNEQFF

J: TRBJ1-2
size: .
V: TRBV30
D: .
DNA: TGTGCCGGGGAATTTAACTATGGCTACACCTTC
CDR3: CAGEFNYGYTF

J: TRBJ1-3
size: .
V: TRBV5-1
D: .
DNA: TGCGCCAGCAGCTACGGCCTTGACGCTGGAAACACCATATATTTT
CDR3: CASSYGLDAGNTIYF

J: TRBJ1-1
size: .
V: TRBV2
D: .
DNA: TGTGCCAGCAGGGCTTCAGAAGTCGGCACTGAAGCTTTCTTT
CDR3: CASRASEVGTEAFF

J: TRBJ2-1
size: .
V: TRBV5-4
D: .
DNA: TGTGCCAGCAGCTTGAGGTTTCAGGGGGGCTTCAATGAGCAGTTCTTC
CDR3: CASSLRFQGGFNEQFF